Described below is a single T cell receptor (beta chain) sequence and its context. What it binds is unknown. PCR primers comprised 60 Vbeta and 13 Jbeta primers. The protocol was immunoSEQ multiplex PCR, while the TCRdb copy is restricted to in-frame clones and leaves out a portion. The repertoire holds more than 200,000 clones, 85% to 90% seen once, with roughly 1.3% in the top ten. Per the germline V gene, CDR1 is MNHNY and CDR2 is SVGAGI (reference sequence). The CDR3 sequence is 15 residues long. Trimming pared 8 bases from V and 0 bases from J, leaving 16 bases between. These data belong to a study of cytomegalovirus exposure and HLA in healthy donors. Study-level results: About 180 TCR beta chains were listed as cytomegalovirus-associated.

Source material: PBMCs. This chain links TRBV6-6 with TRBJ1-1; weak D call: TRBD1 (6 bases). This clonotype was sampled from a human donor in good health. The DNA of the CDR3 is TGTGCCAGCCAGGGCAGGGGCTTAATGAACACTGAAGCTTTCTTT. Residues: CASQGRGLMNTEAFF.